What follows are 29 T cell receptor beta chains derived from one specimen sequenced in a study of T cells in Graves' hyperthyroidism and ophthalmopathy. TCR beta CDR3 regions were amplified from RNA. The HTBI primer set drove a first-round RT-PCR of the TCR CDR3. MiXCR, applied by TCRdb to the multiplex PCR reads, yields one record per CDR3 protein. Of 400,000 to 500,000 distinct CDR3 sequences in the sample, roughly 13% are singletons; the top ten hold 5.3%. The specimen was blood. Receptor source: a woman aged 18 to 35 with Graves' hyperthyroidism.

At least ten counts were recorded for this clonotype. V usage is TRBV27 and J usage is TRBJ2-7; 7 bases map to TRBD1. The trim removed 7 bases at V and 2 bases at J, leaving 11 bases unmatched. Germline loops: CDR1 MNHEY, CDR2 SMNVEV (reference sequence). This CDR3 contains 15 residues. CDR3 region: CASTTFRDSPYEQYF. CDR3 nucleotide sequence: TGTGCCAGCACCACCTTCCGGGACAGTCCCTACGAGCAGTACTTC.

This clonotype showed up just a few times. The chain links TRBV5-1 to TRBJ1-2, with 7 positions matching TRBD1. CDR3 length: 15 residues. J lost 5 bases, V lost 0 bases, and 7 bases had no gene match. Germline CDR1 SGHRS, CDR2 YFSETQ. CDR3 sequence reads: CASSLASGQIYGYTF. In DNA form, the CDR3 reads TGCGCCAGCAGCTTGGCTTCGGGACAGATTTATGGCTACACCTTC.

This clonotype was seen ten or more times. The V gene is TRBV27, the J gene TRBJ2-2, with a weak D call TRBD1 (7 bases). V lost 6 bases, J lost 7 bases, and 15 bases lay in between. The CDR3 is 14 residues long. The germline V gene encodes CDR1 MNHEY and CDR2 SMNVEV (reference sequence). The CDR3 protein is CASRTTGEVGELFF. The CDR3 DNA is TGTGCCAGCAGGACTACAGGGGAGGTCGGGGAGCTGTTTTTT.

V gene TRBV11-2 combines with J gene TRBJ1-1; the D is unclear. Trimming shortened V by 4 bases and J by 3 bases, and 15 bases separated the two germline ends. The CDR3 consists of 15 residues. Germline CDR1 is SGHAT and CDR2 is FQNNGV. In DNA, the CDR3 is TGTGCCAGCAGCTCCCTGGGCCCTCGGGACACTGAAGCTTTCTTT. Protein sequence: CASSSLGPRDTEAFF.

There are many counts of this clonotype. The chain is built from TRBV9 and TRBJ2-3; 11 bases align to TRBD1. Germline values: CDR1 SGDLS, CDR2 YYNGEE. Trimming at V came to 3 bases and at J to 2 bases, leaving 14 bases not matched to a gene. The CDR3 runs 19 residues. The CDR3 coding sequence is TGTGCCAGCAGCGACGGACAGGGGGCTGGCGGGAGAGCCACAGATACGCAGTATTTT. This translates into CASSDGQGAGGRATDTQYF.

The chain combines TRBV10-1 with TRBJ1-1, with 8 bases that match TRBD1. The CDR3 contains 14 residues. V lost 0 bases to trimming and J lost 11 bases; unmatched junction nucleotides: 8. Germline V CDR1 and CDR2: WNHNN, SYGVQD (reference sequence). The CDR3 is CASSESGQGRNAFF. The CDR3 region has the DNA TGCGCCAGCAGTGAGTCAGGACAGGGCCGAAACGCTTTCTTT.

This clonotype has at least ten counts. V is TRBV20-1 and J is TRBJ2-3; a possible D gene is TRBD2 (5 bases). The CDR3 sequence is 13 residues long. Germline V gene lookup returns CDR1 DFQATT and CDR2 SNEGSKA (reference sequence). The CDR3 reads CGSPAEITDTQYF. For the CDR3, the DNA is TGCGGATCCCCAGCGGAGATCACAGATACGCAGTATTTT.

The sample holds many counts of this clonotype. The chain links TRBV19 to TRBJ1-5; D is possibly TRBD1 (6 bases). V was pared by 5 bases and J by 5 bases, with 16 bases between. The germline V gene has CDR1 LNHDA and CDR2 SQIVND (reference sequence). The CDR3 contains 15 residues. CDR3 DNA sequence: TGTGCCAGTAGTTCAACAGGGCAACGGGATCAGCCCCAGCATTTT. Encoded protein: CASSSTGQRDQPQHF.

This clonotype came up many times. The rearrangement links TRBV5-1 to TRBJ1-1, with 9 bases that match TRBD1. The CDR3 spans 14 residues. In germline, CDR1 is SGHRS, CDR2 YFSETQ. V gave up 3 bases and J gave up 10 bases; unmatched junction bases: 10. CDR3 loop: CASSSWPLDRGAFF. In nucleotides, the CDR3 is TGCGCCAGCAGCTCCTGGCCATTGGACAGGGGAGCTTTCTTT.

Of note for this clonotype: This may be a read error, as it is one base from a much larger clone. The V gene is TRBV20-1, the J gene TRBJ1-1; no reliable D call. This CDR3 is 13 amino acids long. Per germline, CDR1 DFQATT and CDR2 SNEGSKA (reference sequence). CDR3 DNA: TGCAGTCCGACGGGAGGGCTGAACGCTGAAGCTTTCTTT. It is translated as CSPTGGLNAEAFF.

Only a few counts were recorded for this clonotype. The V and J genes are TRBV25-1 and TRBJ2-2; D is ambiguous. Germline V gene sequence: CDR1 MGHDK, CDR2 SYGVNS. The CDR3 extends over 16 amino acids. V lost 1 base, J lost 0 bases, and 9 bases lay in between. The CDR3: CASSESRIANTGELFF. The CDR3 DNA sequence: TGTGCCAGCAGTGAATCCAGGATCGCGAACACCGGGGAGCTGTTTTTT.

Concerning this clonotype itself: A read error may be the cause here, since a much bigger clone is one base away. Likely a read error: the CDR3 ends without its conserved phenylalanine or tryptophan. This chain uses TRBV2 with TRBJ1-1; D may be TRBD1 (5 bases). The germline V gene encodes CDR1 SNHLY and CDR2 FYNNEI. The CDR3 consists of 16 residues. V was pared by 7 bases and J by 1 base, with 19 bases between. The CDR3 reads CASNPGIGVPNTEAFL. The CDR3, as DNA: TGTGCCAGCAATCCAGGGATAGGCGTTCCGAACACTGAAGCTTTCCTT.

There are a few counts of this clonotype. V gene TRBV6-1 combines with J gene TRBJ2-4; 8 bases are a match to TRBD2. The CDR3 is 14 residues long. Germline V gene sequence: CDR1 MNHNS, CDR2 SASEGT. J gave up 3 bases and V 5 bases, and 3 bases lay outside the gene matches. CDR3 in DNA: TGTGCCAGCAGTTCGGGAGGGGGCAAAAACATTCAGTACTTC. Residues: CASSSGGGKNIQYF.

There are a few counts of this clonotype. The chain couples TRBV9 to TRBJ1-3; tentatively, D is TRBD1 (5 bases). Trimming shortened V by 4 bases and J by 4 bases, and 15 bases separated the two germline ends. The CDR3 runs to 15 residues. Germline V lookup: CDR1 SGDLS, CDR2 YYNGEE. As DNA, the CDR3 is TGTGCCAGCAGCCCACAGACAGCTCCAGGAAACACCATATATTTT. Its protein is CASSPQTAPGNTIYF.

The chain recombines TRBV7-3 with TRBJ1-1; tentatively, D is TRBD1 (6 bases). Germline CDR1 reads SGHTA; CDR2 reads FQGTGA. V was pared by 7 bases and J by 4 bases, with 19 bases between. This CDR3 is built from 15 residues. The CDR3 coding sequence is TGTGCCAGCACGTTACTCCCGGGGGGGCGCACTGAAGCTTTCTTT. Its translation is CASTLLPGGRTEAFF.

The rearrangement links TRBV9 to TRBJ1-3, with D possibly matching TRBD1 (5 bases). The CDR3 totals 13 residues. Germline values: CDR1 SGDLS, CDR2 YYNGEE. With 5 bases removed from V and 8 bases from J, the gap between germline ends came to 14 bases. CDR3 protein: CASSLGEIDTIYF. CDR3 coding DNA: TGTGCCAGCAGTCTAGGGGAAATAGACACCATATATTTT.

Concerning this clonotype itself: A much bigger clone sits one base away, suggesting this may be a read error. In this CDR3 the conserved last residue, phenylalanine or tryptophan, is missing, so a read error is likely. The CDR3: CASSLGRGEAFL. The CDR3 region has the DNA TGTGCCAGCAGTTTGGGGCGGGGTGAAGCTTTCCTT. The V and J genes are TRBV28 and TRBJ1-1; D may be TRBD1 (5 bases). V was cut by 3 bases and J by 7 bases, with 9 bases left in between. CDR1 and CDR2 (germline): MDHEN, SYDVKM. This CDR3 contains 12 residues.

With regard to this clonotype: A read error may be the cause here, since a much bigger clone is one base away. This sequence joins TRBV7-2 and TRBJ2-7; 7 nucleotides agree with TRBD2. The CDR3 length is 13 residues. Germline V lookup: CDR1 SGHTA, CDR2 FQGNSA. CDR3 protein: CASSLVAGAEKYF. In nucleotides, the CDR3 is TGTGCCAGCAGCTTAGTGGCGGGAGCCGAGAAGTACTTC.

This clonotype was seen just once. A read error is possible here, since a much larger clone lies one base away. This chain uses TRBV30 with TRBJ2-7; no clear D gene. CDR1 and CDR2 from the germline V gene are GTSNPN and SVGIG (reference sequence). The CDR3 has 13 amino acids. CDR3 region: CAWSVGLVYEQCF. CDR3 nucleotide sequence: TGTGCCTGGAGTGTTGGGCTAGTCTACGAGCAGTGCTTC.

This clonotype showed up just a few times. This chain links TRBV27 with TRBJ2-1; D gene unclear. CDR3 size: 15 residues. CDR1 is MNHEY, CDR2 SMNVEV, per germline (reference sequence). Trimming took 9 bases from V and 0 from J, leaving 15 bases between them. The CDR3 spells CASNPSVGSYNEQFF. CDR3 DNA sequence: TGTGCCAGTAACCCCAGCGTAGGCTCCTACAATGAGCAGTTCTTC.

The V gene is TRBV6-4, the J gene TRBJ1-6, with a weak D call TRBD1 (6 bases). Trimming left V 3 bases short and J 8 bases short, with 11 bases between. Germline V CDR1 and CDR2: MRHNA, SNTAGT. The CDR3 sequence is 14 residues long. For the CDR3, the DNA is TGTGCCAGCAGTGAAACAGGGTTGGATTCACCCCTCCACTTT. Encoded protein: CASSETGLDSPLHF.

This rearrangement joins TRBV9 to TRBJ1-4; TRBD1 aligns across 7 bases. This CDR3 spans 16 amino acids. Trimming cost V 0 bases and J 4 bases; bases outside gene matches: 6. Germline V CDR1 and CDR2: SGDLS, YYNGEE. The CDR3 DNA sequence: TGTGCCAGCAGCGTAGCTCCTGACAGGGTTAATGAAAAACTGTTTTTT. This sequence encodes CASSVAPDRVNEKLFF.

There are many counts of this clonotype. The chain is built from TRBV2 and TRBJ2-3; possible D gene TRBD2, 6 bases. Trimming took off 2 bases at V and 7 bases at J, with 10 bases between the two ends. The CDR3 sequence is 13 residues long. CDR1 and CDR2 (germline): SNHLY, FYNNEI. DNA for the CDR3: TGTGCCAGCAGTGAACTTAGCGGAAATACGCAGTATTTT. It translates to CASSELSGNTQYF.

This clonotype occurred many times. V usage is TRBV6-1 and J usage is TRBJ1-2, with D perhaps TRBD1 (5 bases). Trimming removed 4 bases at V and 7 bases at J, with 13 bases between. CDR1 MNHNS and CDR2 SASEGT come from the germline V gene. This CDR3 has 13 amino acids. CDR3 in amino acids: CASSVGQGRGYTF. CDR3 coding DNA: TGTGCCAGCAGTGTTGGGCAGGGTCGTGGCTACACCTTC.

This clonotype was recorded at least ten times. The chain has TRBV6-2 or TRBV6-3 and TRBJ2-3; 13 nucleotides align to TRBD2. The CDR3 contains 18 residues. J lost 6 bases, V lost 6 bases, and 15 bases had no gene match. CDR1 and CDR2 from the germline V gene are MNHEY and SVGEGT. CDR3: CASSSGTSGITPLDTQYF. Here the CDR3 DNA reads TGTGCCAGCAGCTCCGGGACTAGCGGGATTACCCCTCTGGATACGCAGTATTTT.

This clonotype has only a few counts. J is TRBJ2-2 and V is TRBV9, with D possibly matching TRBD2 (5 bases). V was clipped by 0 bases and J by 6 bases, with 12 bases between them. Per germline, CDR1 SGDLS and CDR2 YYNGEE. This CDR3 contains 15 residues. CDR3 amino acids: CASSVGPSRPGELFF. CDR3 DNA: TGTGCCAGCAGCGTAGGGCCTAGCCGTCCCGGGGAGCTGTTTTTT.

This clonotype was found many times. The chain employs TRBV18 and TRBJ2-1; D gene unclear. Looked up from germline, CDR1 is KGHSH and CDR2 is LQKENI. V dropped 4 bases and J dropped 6 bases, with 13 bases sitting between them. The CDR3 is made up of 14 amino acids. The CDR3 DNA reads as TGTGCCAGCTCACGTCTGACAAAACCCAATGAGCAGTTCTTC. The encoded protein is CASSRLTKPNEQFF.

This clonotype was seen repeatedly, ten times or more. This chain uses TRBV11-3 with TRBJ1-1, with D unclear. CDR1 SGHNT and CDR2 YENEEA come from the germline V gene. This CDR3 has 15 amino acids. Trimming left V 0 bases short and J 2 bases short, with 10 bases between. The CDR3 DNA sequence: TGTGCCAGCAGCTTAGATTCGACGGATAACACTGAAGCTTTCTTT. Its protein is CASSLDSTDNTEAFF.

About this clonotype itself: It is unclear where the CDR3 begins or ends on the DNA, so no DNA is shown, and the CDR3 is as TCRdb lists it. The rearrangement links TRBV9 to TRBJ1-1. In germline, CDR1 is SGDLS, CDR2 YYNGEE. The CDR3 is made up of 20 amino acids, end residues included. The CDR3 protein is CASSFYICSAITRDSGKAFF.